Each of the 9 T cell receptor beta chains below was sequenced from the same sample in a study of T cell responses to AZD1222 COVID-19 vaccine. Measured with immunoSEQ multiplex PCR; TCRdb has only the in-frame clones, and not every one. Among about 130,000 clones, roughly 91% were seen once, and the ten largest hold roughly 9.1%. Source: peripheral blood, taken on day 0 of AZD1222 vaccination. Receptors were obtained from an adult in good health.

V usage is TRBV6-6 and J usage is TRBJ2-3, with TRBD1 matching 9 bases. The CDR3 loop spans 17 amino acids. Trimming removed 5 bases from V and 1 base from J; junction bases left unmatched: 10. Germline V gives CDR1 MNHNY, CDR2 SVGAGI (reference sequence). In DNA form, the CDR3 reads TGTGCCAGCAGTCGTCCCGGGACAGGGTTCGGCACAGATACGCAGTATTTT. Residues: CASSRPGTGFGTDTQYF.

This clone was picked up one time. The rearrangement links TRBV25-1 to TRBJ2-4, with D perhaps TRBD2 (6 bases). V lost 6 bases to trimming and J lost 6 bases, with 12 bases between them. The CDR3 is 13 amino acids. CDR1 and CDR2 from the germline V gene are MGHDK and SYGVNS. CDR3 coding DNA: TGTGCCAGCAGCGGGGTCGGGGGAAACATTCAGTACTTC. It is translated as CASSGVGGNIQYF.

The gene calls are TRBV29-1 and TRBJ2-7, with D perhaps TRBD1 (7 bases). V was trimmed by 1 base and J by 1 base, leaving 14 bases between them. Germline CDR1 SQVTM, CDR2 ANQGSEA. CDR3 length: 15 amino acids. CDR3 in DNA: TGCAGCGTTGAAGCAACAGGGGAGGAATCCTACGAGCAGTACTTC. Amino acids: CSVEATGEESYEQYF.

The J gene is TRBJ1-5, the V gene TRBV6-2 or TRBV6-3, with D perhaps TRBD1 (5 bases). V dropped 2 bases and J dropped 5 bases, with 10 bases sitting between them. The CDR3 consists of 14 residues. The germline gives CDR1 MNHEY, CDR2 SVGEGT. The DNA for the CDR3 is TGTGCCAGCAGTTACAGGGGAGGTTATCAGCCCCAGCATTTT. Its protein is CASSYRGGYQPQHF.

The chain combines TRBV6-5 with TRBJ1-2; tentatively, D is TRBD1 (5 bases). The germline V gene has CDR1 MNHEY and CDR2 SVGAGI. CDR3 length equals 13 residues. V dropped 5 bases and J dropped 3 bases, with 10 bases sitting between them. CDR3 sequence reads: CASSPGLDYGYTF. The CDR3 DNA follows: TGTGCCAGCAGTCCGGGACTAGACTATGGCTACACCTTC.

The rearrangement uses TRBV7-9 and TRBJ1-1; D is possibly TRBD1 (5 bases). CDR3 length: 12 residues. Germline-derived CDR1 and CDR2 are SEHNR and FQNEAQ (reference sequence). Between the trimmed V and J ends, which lost 2 bases and 7 bases, there was a span of 8 bases. CDR3 in amino acids: CASSLRGGEAFF. The CDR3 DNA sequence: TGTGCCAGCAGCTTAAGGGGAGGTGAAGCTTTCTTT.

V usage is TRBV6-5 and J usage is TRBJ1-2, with TRBD1 identical over 7 bases. This CDR3 has 14 residues. After removal of 0 bases from V and 7 bases from J, the junction contained 5 bases not matched to a gene. The germline V gene has CDR1 MNHEY and CDR2 SVGAGI. CDR3 loop: CASSYSTGSTGYTF. In DNA form, the CDR3 reads TGTGCCAGCAGTTACTCGACAGGGAGCACTGGCTACACCTTC.

The chain joins TRBV6-5 to TRBJ2-5; the D gene is possibly TRBD2 (6 bases). CDR1 and CDR2 (germline): MNHEY, SVGAGI. The CDR3 totals 15 residues. V lost 0 bases to trimming and J lost 5 bases, with 13 bases between them. CDR3 DNA: TGTGCCAGCAGTTACTCGGTTAGGGAGGCGGAGACCCAGTACTTC. Its protein product is CASSYSVREAETQYF.

V is TRBV3-1 (or the pseudogene TRBV3-2) and J is TRBJ2-3, with D perhaps matching TRBD2 (6 bases). Germline CDR1 and CDR2: LGHDT and YNNKEL (reference sequence). Trimming stripped 0 bases from V and 5 bases from J, with 15 bases between. The CDR3 totals 16 residues. This CDR3 is CASSQDWAGTGDTQYF. Written as DNA, the CDR3 is TGTGCCAGCAGCCAAGATTGGGCGGGGACGGGAGATACGCAGTATTTT.